These 3 T cell receptor beta chains were all obtained from the same sample, sequenced in a study of tumor and adjacent non-tumor tissue in lung cancer. This sample's RNA came from whole unsorted tissue. The normal lung tissue was taken more than 3 cm from the tumor edge. TCRbeta libraries were built with three rounds of nested PCR, modified from ARM-PCR. In TCRdb, the multiplex PCR reads were re-called with MiXCR into one record per CDR3 protein. This sample has 40,000 to 55,000 distinct CDR3 sequences, with around two thirds found just once. The specimen sequenced was distant non-tumor lung tissue. Source of these receptors: a woman aged 60-75 years with non-small cell lung cancer.

This clonotype was found a few times. The junction departs from germline at one end; a sequencing error may be responsible. The chain joins TRBV12-3 or TRBV12-4 to TRBJ1-5; a weak D match, TRBD1 (5 bases). The CDR3 is made up of 15 amino acids. The DNA of the CDR3 is TGTGCCAACAGTTTCCTAAGGGGCCTCAATCAGCCTCAGCATTTT. Its protein product is CANSFLRGLNQPQHF.

The V call is TRBV30, the J call TRBJ2-3, with TRBD2 matching 12 bases. The CDR3 sequence is 18 residues long. CDR1 and CDR2 from the germline V gene are GTSNPN and SVGIG (reference sequence). V gave up 8 bases and J gave up 5 bases; unmatched junction bases: 20. The chain's CDR3 is CARRTTPELAGGIDTQYF. Here the CDR3 DNA reads TGTGCCCGGCGGACAACCCCAGAACTAGCGGGAGGAATAGATACGCAGTATTTT.

The sample holds a few counts of this clonotype. Germline is not matched at one junction end, which may reflect a read error. This chain links TRBV4-3 with TRBJ2-6; TRBD2 is a possible D gene (6 bases). Looked up from germline, CDR1 is LGHNA and CDR2 is YSLEER. This CDR3 region has 16 residues. The CDR3 loop reads CVSSPDSGGGANFLTF. The CDR3 DNA follows: TGCGTCAGCAGCCCAGACTCCGGGGGTGGGGCCAACTTCCTGACTTTC.